The 21 T cell receptor beta chains below all came from one sample that was sequenced in a study of blood T cell repertoires in COVID-19. TCRdb keeps only in-frame clones here, not all; method: immunoSEQ multiplex PCR. The sample shows over 250,000 clones, around 85% of them seen only once. Sequencing used peripheral blood. Receptor source: a man aged 45-65 years with active or convalescent COVID-19.

The CDR3 spells CASSLSDKNTEAFF. In DNA form, the CDR3 reads TGTGCCAGCAGTTTATCGGACAAGAACACTGAAGCTTTCTTT. The chain couples TRBV28 to TRBJ1-1; D is perhaps TRBD1 (5 bases). The ends were cut back, 1 base at V and 1 base at J, with 7 bases in the middle. Germline-derived CDR1 and CDR2 are MDHEN and SYDVKM. The CDR3 runs 14 residues.

This chain uses TRBV4-3 with TRBJ2-7, with a weak D call TRBD2 (6 bases). Germline assignment: CDR1 LGHNA and CDR2 YSLEER. With 0 bases removed from V and 4 bases from J, the gap between germline ends came to 13 bases. The CDR3 totals 15 residues. The CDR3: CASSQDRAGLYEQYF. The CDR3 DNA sequence: TGCGCCAGCAGCCAAGATAGGGCGGGATTATACGAGCAGTACTTC.

V and J are TRBV27 and TRBJ1-2; no firm D call. The CDR3 extends over 13 amino acids. V gave up 5 bases and J gave up 14 bases, with 21 bases separating them. Germline lookup yields CDR1 MNHEY and CDR2 SMNVEV (reference sequence). The CDR3 reads CASSPSRSGITTF. The DNA of the CDR3 is TGTGCCAGCAGTCCTTCCAGGAGCGGCATCACAACCTTC.

The chain uses TRBV7-6 and TRBJ1-2; no clear D. Germline CDR1 SGHVS, CDR2 FNYEAQ. The V end lost 5 bases, the J end lost 6 bases, and 13 bases lay between the germline ends. This CDR3 is 13 amino acids long. Here the CDR3 reads CASSRRGVDGYTF. CDR3 coding DNA: TGTGCCAGCAGCCGCCGGGGAGTCGATGGCTACACCTTC.

The V and J genes are TRBV25-1 and TRBJ1-2; no clear D. Trimming stripped 3 bases from V and 4 bases from J, with 6 bases between. Germline values: CDR1 MGHDK, CDR2 SYGVNS. The CDR3 extends over 12 amino acids. The CDR3 here is CASSDYSYGYTF. The CDR3 DNA sequence: TGTGCCAGCAGTGATTACAGCTATGGCTACACCTTC.

The chain joins TRBV5-1 to TRBJ2-2, with 16 bases that match TRBD2. Germline-derived CDR1 and CDR2 are SGHRS and YFSETQ. This CDR3 contains 20 residues. J lost 1 base, V lost 4 bases, and 10 bases had no gene match. The CDR3 is CASSLKTGTSGRVNTGELFF. The DNA for the CDR3 is TGCGCCAGCAGCCTCAAAACCGGGACTAGCGGGAGGGTGAACACCGGGGAGCTGTTTTTT.

The rearrangement links TRBV15 to TRBJ2-1; 9 positions agree with TRBD2. CDR1 is LNHNV and CDR2 is YYDKDF in the germline V gene (reference sequence). The CDR3 extends over 17 amino acids. The V segment lost 0 bases and the J segment 6 bases; nucleotides outside the gene matches: 9. CDR3 in DNA: TGTGCCACCAGCAGAGAGGGGGCCGGGACTAGCCTCAATGAGCAGTTCTTC. It codes for CATSREGAGTSLNEQFF. The entire variable domain, with the rest obtained from reference TRBV15 and TRBJ2-1, is as follows: DAMVIQNPRYQVTQFGKPVTLSCSQTLNHNVMYWYQQKSSQAPKLLFHYYDKDFNNEADTPDNFQSRRPNTSFCFLDIRSPGLGDTAMYLCATSREGAGTSLNEQFFGPGTRLTVL.

The chain uses TRBV5-1 and TRBJ2-1; TRBD2 matches at 10 bases. Germline V CDR1 and CDR2: SGHRS, YFSETQ. This CDR3 has 18 amino acids. J gave up 1 base and V 0 bases, and 7 bases lay outside the gene matches. CDR3: CASSLAGSGRGSYNEQFF. Here the CDR3 DNA reads TGCGCCAGCAGCTTGGCCGGGAGCGGGAGGGGGTCCTACAATGAGCAGTTCTTC.

The rearrangement uses TRBV7-5 and TRBJ1-1; the table's D gene call, TRBD1, was not cross checked with the DNA. TRBV7-5 is given as a pseudogene. This CDR3 is built from 16 residues. CDR3 region: CVRSFPRPVGTTEAFF. CDR3 bases: TGTGTCAGAAGCTTTCCCAGGCCCGTCGGAACGACTGAAGCTTTCTTT.

This clone showed up just a few times. The rearrangement uses TRBV28 and TRBJ1-4, with 10 bases identical to TRBD1. This CDR3 comprises 14 residues. Germline CDR1 and CDR2: MDHEN and SYDVKM. V gave up 6 bases and J gave up 8 bases; unmatched junction bases: 6. For the CDR3, the DNA is TGTGCCAGCAGGTCCGGGACAGGGGCCGAAAAACTGTTTTTT. Translation gives CASRSGTGAEKLFF.

As regards this clone: This CDR3 is also generated by other DNA sequences in the sample. The rearrangement uses TRBV18 and TRBJ2-7; 8 nucleotides line up with TRBD1. In germline, CDR1 is KGHSH, CDR2 LQKENI. This CDR3 has 14 residues. Trimming took 3 bases from V and 2 from J; bases not matched to a gene: 3. CDR3 sequence: CASSPGTGPYEQYF. The CDR3 nucleotides read TGTGCCAGCTCACCCGGGACAGGACCCTACGAGCAGTACTTC. Complete variable domain (other parts from reference TRBV18 and TRBJ2-7): NAGVMQNPRHLVRRRGQEARLRCSPMKGHSHVYWYRQLPEEGLKFMVYLQKENIIDESGMPKERFSAEFPKEGPSILRIQQVVRGDSAAYFCASSPGTGPYEQYFGPGTRLTVT.

The chain employs TRBV19 and TRBJ2-7; 8 bases are a match to TRBD1. V trimming: 5 bases; J trimming: 3 bases; junction bases outside the gene matches: 9. The germline V gene has CDR1 LNHDA and CDR2 SQIVND (reference sequence). The CDR3 is made up of 15 amino acids. CDR3 bases: TGTGCCAGTAGTCCCAGGGGGCTTGGAGGCTACGAGCAGTACTTC. This encodes CASSPRGLGGYEQYF. The full variable domain, rest sourced from reference TRBV19 and TRBJ2-7, is DGGITQSPKYLFRKEGQNVTLSCEQNLNHDAMYWYRQDPGQGLRLIYYSQIVNDFQKGDIAEGYSVSREKKESFPLTVTSAQKNPTAFYLCASSPRGLGGYEQYFGPGTRLTVT.

This chain connects TRBV5-5 to TRBJ1-3; D remains ambiguous. The ends were cut back, 1 base at V and 6 bases at J, with 11 bases in the middle. The V gene's germline CDR1 is SGHKS and CDR2 YYEKEE (reference sequence). The CDR3 has 14 amino acids. The CDR3 here is CASSLSGYQNTIYF. The DNA for the CDR3 is TGTGCCAGCAGCTTGTCCGGTTACCAAAACACCATATATTTT.

This clone appeared a single time. This sample also contains other DNA sequences that code for the same CDR3. The J gene is TRBJ2-2, the V gene TRBV18; D might be TRBD2 (5 bases). This CDR3 spans 15 amino acids. Trimming removed 1 base at V and 3 bases at J, with 9 bases between. The germline V gene has CDR1 KGHSH and CDR2 LQKENI. The CDR3 sequence: CASSPRTGDTGELFF. CDR3 in DNA: TGTGCCAGCTCACCACGGACCGGGGACACCGGGGAGCTGTTTTTT.

A note on this clone: The same CDR3 can be traced to other DNA sequences in this sample. V and J are TRBV9 and TRBJ2-1; tentatively, D is TRBD2 (6 bases). Germline CDR1 and CDR2: SGDLS and YYNGEE. V was clipped by 0 bases and J by 1 base, with 8 bases between them. The CDR3 sequence is 15 residues long. CDR3 in amino acids: CASSVDGRSYNEQFF. The CDR3 bases are TGTGCCAGCAGCGTAGACGGGAGATCCTACAATGAGCAGTTCTTC. Supplemented by reference TRBV9 and TRBJ2-1, the full variable domain reads DSGVTQTPKHLITATGQRVTLRCSPRSGDLSVYWYQQSLDQGLQFLIQYYNGEERAKGNILERFSAQQFPDLHSELNLSSLELGDSALYFCASSVDGRSYNEQFFGPGTRLTVL.

In nucleotides, the CDR3 is TGTGCCAGCAGCCAAGGGCTTCATAACCCCGGGGCCAACGTCCTGACTTTC. It encodes CASSQGLHNPGANVLTF. The V and J genes are TRBV3-1 (or the pseudogene TRBV3-2) and TRBJ2-6; the D is unclear. CDR3 size: 17 residues. Germline lookup yields CDR1 LGHDT and CDR2 YNNKEL (reference sequence). V was clipped by 1 base and J by 4 bases, with 14 bases between them.

Only one count was recorded for this clone. The rearrangement uses TRBV18 and TRBJ1-1; D might be TRBD1 (5 bases). The CDR3 covers 15 residues. The V end lost 3 bases, the J end lost 1 base, and 12 bases lay between the germline ends. Germline CDR1 and CDR2: KGHSH and LQKENI. For the CDR3, the DNA is TGTGCCAGCTCACCCCTGACGGGGGGGAACACTGAAGCTTTCTTT. Translated, it gives CASSPLTGGNTEAFF.

This sequence joins TRBV21-1 and TRBJ2-7; the D call of TRBD2 is as the table states it, not checked on the DNA. TRBV21-1 is a recognized pseudogene. The CDR3 runs 16 residues. The CDR3 sequence is CDIGRGEREREGEQYF. The CDR3 DNA follows: TGTGATATAGGAAGGGGGGAGCGGGAGAGAGAAGGCGAGCAGTACTTC.

The chain recombines TRBV7-9 with TRBJ1-3; 8 bases are a match to TRBD1. Germline assignment: CDR1 SEHNR and CDR2 FQNEAQ (reference sequence). This CDR3 contains 17 residues. The V gene end was trimmed by 6 bases and the J gene end by 0 bases; junction bases not matched to a gene: 10. The CDR3 bases are TGTGCCAGCAGTACCGGGACAGGCGCCCGCTCTGGAAACACCATATATTTT. It translates to CASSTGTGARSGNTIYF. The full variable domain, completed using reference TRBV7-9 and TRBJ1-3, is DTGVSQNPRHKITKRGQNVTFRCDPISEHNRLYWYRQTLGQGPEFLTYFQNEAQLEKSRLLSDRFSAERPKGSFSTLEIQRTEQGDSAMYLCASSTGTGARSGNTIYFGEGSWLTVV.

This chain joins TRBV30 and TRBJ1-1; tentative D call: TRBD1 (6 bases). V shed 5 bases and J shed 4 bases, with 20 bases lying between them. The germline V gene encodes CDR1 GTSNPN and CDR2 SVGIG (reference sequence). The CDR3 runs to 15 residues. The CDR3 is CAWGNRVLGPTEAFF. The DNA for the CDR3 is TGTGCCTGGGGGAACAGGGTCTTGGGTCCCACTGAAGCTTTCTTT.

The genes are TRBV2 and TRBJ2-7; possibly TRBD1 for D (6 bases). The CDR3 covers 14 residues. Trimming removed 7 bases from V and 2 bases from J, with 15 bases in between. Germline V gene data show CDR1 as SNHLY and CDR2 as FYNNEI. The CDR3 region is CASKAGVITYEQYF. The CDR3 DNA follows: TGTGCCAGCAAGGCAGGGGTGATCACCTACGAGCAGTACTTC.